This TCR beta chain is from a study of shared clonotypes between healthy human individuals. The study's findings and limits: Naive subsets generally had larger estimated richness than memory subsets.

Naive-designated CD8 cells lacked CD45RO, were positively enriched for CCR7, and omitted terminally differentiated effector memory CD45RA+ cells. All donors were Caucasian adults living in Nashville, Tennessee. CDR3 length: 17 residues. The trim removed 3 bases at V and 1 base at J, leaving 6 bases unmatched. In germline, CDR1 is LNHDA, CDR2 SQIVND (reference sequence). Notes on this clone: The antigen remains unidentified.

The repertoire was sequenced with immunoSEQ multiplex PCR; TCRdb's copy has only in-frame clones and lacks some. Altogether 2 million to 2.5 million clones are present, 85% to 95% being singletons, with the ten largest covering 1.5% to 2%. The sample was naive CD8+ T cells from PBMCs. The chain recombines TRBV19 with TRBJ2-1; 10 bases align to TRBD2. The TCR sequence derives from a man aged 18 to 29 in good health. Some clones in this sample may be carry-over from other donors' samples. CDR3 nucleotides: TGTGCCAGTAGTATGGGTAGCGGGAGGCAATCCTACAATGAGCAGTTCTTC. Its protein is CASSMGSGRQSYNEQFF.